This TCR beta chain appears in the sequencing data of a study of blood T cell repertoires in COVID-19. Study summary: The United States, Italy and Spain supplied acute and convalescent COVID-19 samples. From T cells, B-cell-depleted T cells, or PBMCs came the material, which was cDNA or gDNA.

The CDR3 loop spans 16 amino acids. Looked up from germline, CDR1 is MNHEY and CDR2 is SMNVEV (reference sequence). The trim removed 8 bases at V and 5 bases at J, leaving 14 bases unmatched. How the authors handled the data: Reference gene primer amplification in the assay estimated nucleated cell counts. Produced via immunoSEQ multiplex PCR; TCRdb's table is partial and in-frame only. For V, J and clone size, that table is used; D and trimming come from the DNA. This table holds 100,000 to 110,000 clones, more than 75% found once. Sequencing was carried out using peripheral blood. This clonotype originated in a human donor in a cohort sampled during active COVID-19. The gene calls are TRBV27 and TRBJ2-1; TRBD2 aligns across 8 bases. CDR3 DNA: TGTGCCAGCTCTACGGGGAGGCTAGCGGGTAACAATGAGCAGTTCTTC. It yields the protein CASSTGRLAGNNEQFF.